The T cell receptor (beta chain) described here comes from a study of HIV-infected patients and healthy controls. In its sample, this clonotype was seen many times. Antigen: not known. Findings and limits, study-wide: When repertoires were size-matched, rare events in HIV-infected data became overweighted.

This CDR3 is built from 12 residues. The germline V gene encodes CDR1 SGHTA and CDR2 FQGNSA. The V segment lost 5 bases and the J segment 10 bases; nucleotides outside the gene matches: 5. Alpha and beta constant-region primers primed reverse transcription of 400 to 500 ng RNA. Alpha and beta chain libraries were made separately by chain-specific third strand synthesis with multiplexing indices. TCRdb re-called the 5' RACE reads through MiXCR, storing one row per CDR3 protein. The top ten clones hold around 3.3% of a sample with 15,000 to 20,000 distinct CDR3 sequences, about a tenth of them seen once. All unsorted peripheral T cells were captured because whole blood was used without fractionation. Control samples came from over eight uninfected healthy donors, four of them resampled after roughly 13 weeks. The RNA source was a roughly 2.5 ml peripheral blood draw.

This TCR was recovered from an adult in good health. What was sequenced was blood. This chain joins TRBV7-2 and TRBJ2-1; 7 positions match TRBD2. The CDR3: CASSMGAGEQFF. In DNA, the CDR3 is TGTGCCAGCAGCATGGGAGCGGGAGAGCAGTTCTTC.